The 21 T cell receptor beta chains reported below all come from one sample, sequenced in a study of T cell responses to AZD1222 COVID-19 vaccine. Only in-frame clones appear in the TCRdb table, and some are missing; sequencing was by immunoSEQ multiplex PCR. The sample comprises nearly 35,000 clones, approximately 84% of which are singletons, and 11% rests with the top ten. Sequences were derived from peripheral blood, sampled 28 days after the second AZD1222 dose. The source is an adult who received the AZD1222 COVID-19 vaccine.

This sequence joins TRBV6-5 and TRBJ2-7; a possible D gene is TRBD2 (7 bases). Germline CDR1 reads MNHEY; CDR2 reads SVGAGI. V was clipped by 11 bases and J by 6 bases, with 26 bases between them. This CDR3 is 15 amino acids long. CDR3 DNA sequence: TGTGCCTCAATCCCCACGGGGGGCTCAACTCGCGAGCAGTACTTC. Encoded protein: CASIPTGGSTREQYF.

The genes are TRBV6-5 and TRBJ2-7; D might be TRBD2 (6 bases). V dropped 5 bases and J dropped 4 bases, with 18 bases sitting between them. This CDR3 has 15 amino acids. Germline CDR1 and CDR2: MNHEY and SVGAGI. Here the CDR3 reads CASSRSRRGEYEQYF. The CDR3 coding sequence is TGTGCCAGCAGTCGGTCGCGGAGGGGCGAATACGAGCAGTACTTC.

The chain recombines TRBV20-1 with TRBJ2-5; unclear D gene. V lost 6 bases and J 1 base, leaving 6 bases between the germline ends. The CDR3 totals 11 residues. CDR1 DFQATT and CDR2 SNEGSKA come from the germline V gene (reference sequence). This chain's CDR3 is CSATPQETQYF. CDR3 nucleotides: TGCAGTGCCACCCCCCAAGAGACCCAGTACTTC.

The CDR3 DNA sequence: TGTGCCAGCAGCCGAGGCGGGGGAAATGAGCAGTTCTTC. Residues: CASSRGGGNEQFF. V is TRBV28 and J is TRBJ2-1; 7 nucleotides agree with TRBD2. J lost 7 bases, V lost 6 bases, and 6 bases had no gene match. Germline-derived CDR1 and CDR2 are MDHEN and SYDVKM. The CDR3 is 13 residues long. The entire variable domain, with the rest obtained from reference TRBV28 and TRBJ2-1, is as follows: DVKVTQSSRYLVKRTGEKVFLECVQDMDHENMFWYRQDPGLGLRLIYFSYDVKMKEKGDIPEGYSVSREKKERFSLILESASTNQTSMYLCASSRGGGNEQFFGPGTRLTVL.

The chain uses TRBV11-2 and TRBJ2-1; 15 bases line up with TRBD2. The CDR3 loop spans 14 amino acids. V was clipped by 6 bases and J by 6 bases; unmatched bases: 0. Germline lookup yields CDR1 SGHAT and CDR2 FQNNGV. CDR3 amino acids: CASRGLAGGNEQFF. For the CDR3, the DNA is TGTGCCAGCAGGGGACTAGCGGGAGGCAATGAGCAGTTCTTC.

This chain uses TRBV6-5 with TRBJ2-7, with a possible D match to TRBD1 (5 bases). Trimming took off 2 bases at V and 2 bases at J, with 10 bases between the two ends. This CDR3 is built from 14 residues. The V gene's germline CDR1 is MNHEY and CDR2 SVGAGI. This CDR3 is CASSYRRQPYEQYF. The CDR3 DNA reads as TGTGCCAGCAGTTACCGGAGACAGCCCTACGAGCAGTACTTC.

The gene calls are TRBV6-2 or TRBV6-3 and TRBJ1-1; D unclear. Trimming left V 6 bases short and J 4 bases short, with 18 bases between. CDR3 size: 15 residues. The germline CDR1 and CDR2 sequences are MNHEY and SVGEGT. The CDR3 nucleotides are TGTGCCAGCAGCGCCGCAGTAGGGATAGGCACTGAAGCTTTCTTT. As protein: CASSAAVGIGTEAFF.

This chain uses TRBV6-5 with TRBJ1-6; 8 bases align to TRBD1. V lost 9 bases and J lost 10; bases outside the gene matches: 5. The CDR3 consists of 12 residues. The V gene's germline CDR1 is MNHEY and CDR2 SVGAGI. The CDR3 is CASGQGRSPLHF. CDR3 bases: TGTGCCAGTGGACAGGGACGCTCACCCCTCCACTTT.

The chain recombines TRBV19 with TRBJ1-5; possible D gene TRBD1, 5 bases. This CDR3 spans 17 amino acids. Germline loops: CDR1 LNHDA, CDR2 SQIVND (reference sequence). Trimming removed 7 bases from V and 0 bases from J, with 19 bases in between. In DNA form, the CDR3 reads TGTGCCAGTACCCCCCAGATGGGGCAGGGTAGCAATCAGCCCCAGCATTTT. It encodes CASTPQMGQGSNQPQHF. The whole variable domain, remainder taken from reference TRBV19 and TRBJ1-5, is DGGITQSPKYLFRKEGQNVTLSCEQNLNHDAMYWYRQDPGQGLRLIYYSQIVNDFQKGDIAEGYSVSREKKESFPLTVTSAQKNPTAFYLCASTPQMGQGSNQPQHFGDGTRLSIL.

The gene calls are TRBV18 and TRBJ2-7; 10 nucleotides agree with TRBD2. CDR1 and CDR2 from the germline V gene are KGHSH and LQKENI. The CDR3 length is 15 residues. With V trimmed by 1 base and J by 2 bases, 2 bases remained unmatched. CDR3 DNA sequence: TGTGCCAGCTCACCACGGACTAGCGGTGCCTACGAGCAGTACTTC. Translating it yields CASSPRTSGAYEQYF.

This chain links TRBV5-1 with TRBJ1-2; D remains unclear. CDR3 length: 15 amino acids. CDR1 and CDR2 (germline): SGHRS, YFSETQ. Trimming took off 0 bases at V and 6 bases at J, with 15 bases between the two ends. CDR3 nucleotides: TGCGCCAGCAGCTTGGCCGGAGTCCTTGGGGATGGCTACACCTTC. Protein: CASSLAGVLGDGYTF.

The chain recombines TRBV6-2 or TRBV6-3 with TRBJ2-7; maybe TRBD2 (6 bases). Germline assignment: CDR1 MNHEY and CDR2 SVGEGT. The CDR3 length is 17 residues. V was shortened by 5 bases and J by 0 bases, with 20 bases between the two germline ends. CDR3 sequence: CASSQGLLASSSYEQYF. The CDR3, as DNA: TGTGCCAGCAGTCAAGGGTTGCTAGCGAGTAGCTCCTACGAGCAGTACTTC.

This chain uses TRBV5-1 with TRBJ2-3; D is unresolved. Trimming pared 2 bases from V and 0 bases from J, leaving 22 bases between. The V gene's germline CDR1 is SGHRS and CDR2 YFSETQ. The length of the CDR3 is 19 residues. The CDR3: CASSLRVPVFPPSTDTQYF. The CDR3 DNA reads TGCGCCAGCAGCTTAAGGGTACCGGTTTTCCCCCCTAGCACAGATACGCAGTATTTT.

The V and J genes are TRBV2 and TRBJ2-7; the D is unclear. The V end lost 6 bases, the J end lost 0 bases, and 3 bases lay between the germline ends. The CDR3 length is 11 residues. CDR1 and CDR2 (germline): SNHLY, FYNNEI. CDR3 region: CASRYSYEQYF. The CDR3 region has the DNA TGTGCCAGCAGGTACTCCTACGAGCAGTACTTC.

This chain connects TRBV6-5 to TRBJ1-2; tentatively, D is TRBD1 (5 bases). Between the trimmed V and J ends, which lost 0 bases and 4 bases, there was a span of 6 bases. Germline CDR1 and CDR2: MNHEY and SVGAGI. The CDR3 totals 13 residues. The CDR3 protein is CASSYSGTYGYTF. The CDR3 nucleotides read TGTGCCAGCAGTTACTCCGGGACCTATGGCTACACCTTC.

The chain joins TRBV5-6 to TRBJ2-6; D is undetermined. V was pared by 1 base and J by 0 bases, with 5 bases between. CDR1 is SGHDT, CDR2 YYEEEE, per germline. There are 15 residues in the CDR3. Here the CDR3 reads CASSLYASGANVLTF. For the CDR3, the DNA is TGTGCCAGCAGCTTGTATGCCTCTGGGGCCAACGTCCTGACTTTC.

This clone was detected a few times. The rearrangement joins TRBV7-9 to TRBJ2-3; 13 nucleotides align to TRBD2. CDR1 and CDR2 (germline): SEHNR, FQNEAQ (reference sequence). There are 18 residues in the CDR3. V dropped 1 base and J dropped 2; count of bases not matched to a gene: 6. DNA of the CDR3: TGTGCCAGCAGCTTAGGACTAGCGGGGGGCCCCTACACAGATACGCAGTATTTT. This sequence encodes CASSLGLAGGPYTDTQYF.

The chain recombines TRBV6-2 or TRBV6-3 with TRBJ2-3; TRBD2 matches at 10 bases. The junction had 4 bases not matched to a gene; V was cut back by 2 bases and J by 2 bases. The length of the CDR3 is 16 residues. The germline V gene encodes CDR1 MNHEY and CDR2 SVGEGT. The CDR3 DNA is TGTGCCAGCAGTTACCAGAGCGGGGGGGCCACAGATACGCAGTATTTT. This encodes CASSYQSGGATDTQYF.

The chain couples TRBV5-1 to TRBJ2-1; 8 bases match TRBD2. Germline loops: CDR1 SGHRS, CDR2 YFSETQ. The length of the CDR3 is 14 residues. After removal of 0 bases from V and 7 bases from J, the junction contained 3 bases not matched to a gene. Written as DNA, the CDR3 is TGCGCCAGCAGCTTGGATGGCGGGAGGAATGAGCAGTTCTTC. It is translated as CASSLDGGRNEQFF. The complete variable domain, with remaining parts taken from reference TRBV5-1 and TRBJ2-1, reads KAGVTQTPRYLIKTRGQQVTLSCSPISGHRSVSWYQQTPGQGLQFLFEYFSETQRNKGNFPGRFSGRQFSNSRSEMNVSTLELGDSALYLCASSLDGGRNEQFFGPGTRLTVL.

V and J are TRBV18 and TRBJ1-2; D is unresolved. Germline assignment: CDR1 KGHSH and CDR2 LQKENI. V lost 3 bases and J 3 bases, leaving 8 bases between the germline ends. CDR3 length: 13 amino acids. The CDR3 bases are TGTGCCAGCTCACCCGACGTGGACTATGGCTACACCTTC. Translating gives CASSPDVDYGYTF.

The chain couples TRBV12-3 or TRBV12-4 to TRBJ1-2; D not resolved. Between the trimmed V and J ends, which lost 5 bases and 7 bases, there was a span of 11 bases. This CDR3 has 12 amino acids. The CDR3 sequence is CASSLVPGGYTF. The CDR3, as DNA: TGTGCCAGCAGTCTAGTTCCCGGTGGCTACACCTTC.